The next 6 T cell receptor beta chains were all read from a single sample in a study of blood T cell repertoires in COVID-19. TCRdb's table, derived via immunoSEQ multiplex PCR, lists solely in-frame clones and lacks some. The table shows around 180,000 clones, with about four fifths occurring only once. The material sequenced was peripheral blood. These receptors came from a human donor in a cohort sampled during active COVID-19.

This clone was detected only a few times. The chain uses TRBV28 and TRBJ1-2; no clear D gene. The CDR3 is 12 amino acids. The ends were cut back, 4 bases at V and 7 bases at J, with 10 bases in the middle. Germline V gene lookup returns CDR1 MDHEN and CDR2 SYDVKM. The CDR3 reads CASSSRIVGYTF. As DNA, the CDR3 is TGTGCCAGCAGTTCCAGGATTGTTGGCTACACCTTC.

V and J are TRBV6-2 or TRBV6-3 and TRBJ2-3, with TRBD1 matching 9 bases. V shed 4 bases, J shed 2 bases, and the junction held 7 bases outside the gene matches. This CDR3 has 16 amino acids. CDR1 and CDR2 from the germline V gene are MNHEY and SVGEGT. CDR3: CASSFGQGPSTDTQYF. The CDR3 DNA follows: TGTGCCAGCAGTTTCGGACAGGGGCCTTCCACAGATACGCAGTATTTT.

V gene TRBV19 combines with J gene TRBJ2-6; a possible D gene is TRBD1 (6 bases). The V end was cut by 5 bases, the J end by 4 bases, with 15 bases between. The germline CDR1 and CDR2 sequences are LNHDA and SQIVND (reference sequence). The CDR3 length is 16 residues. In DNA, the CDR3 is TGTGCCAGTAGTGTACTACAGGGATCCGGGGCCAACGTCCTGACTTTC. It encodes CASSVLQGSGANVLTF.

The CDR3 DNA sequence: TGTGCCAGCAGTGATGCAGCCGGGACTAACTATGGCTACACCTTC. Its translation is CASSDAAGTNYGYTF. The chain is built from TRBV6-1 and TRBJ1-2, with D unresolved. CDR3 size: 15 residues. Between the trimmed V and J ends, which lost 3 bases and 0 bases, there was a span of 11 bases. CDR1 and CDR2 from the germline V gene are MNHNS and SASEGT.

The rearrangement links TRBV5-4 to TRBJ2-1, with D perhaps matching TRBD1 (7 bases). Per germline, CDR1 SGHNT and CDR2 YYREEE (reference sequence). Trimming left V 4 bases short and J 4 bases short, with 18 bases between. CDR3 size: 16 residues. For the CDR3, the DNA is TGTGCCAGCAGCCAACCCCGGAGGGGGCGGTACAATGAGCAGTTCTTC. Translation gives CASSQPRRGRYNEQFF.

This chain joins TRBV5-5 and TRBJ1-1; TRBD1 aligns across 7 bases. Looked up from germline, CDR1 is SGHKS and CDR2 is YYEKEE (reference sequence). Trimming cost V 0 bases and J 1 base; bases outside gene matches: 6. The CDR3 has 16 residues. Here the CDR3 reads CASSLELQGSNTEAFF. In DNA, the CDR3 is TGTGCCAGCAGCTTGGAGCTACAGGGGTCGAACACTGAAGCTTTCTTT.